What follows is one TCR beta chain and its context. Its antigen remains unknown. As the method for making TCR beta libraries, quantitative 5'-RACE with molecular barcodes was used. TCRdb analysed the 5' RACE reads with MiXCR anew, one entry per CDR3 protein. Of approximately 400,000 distinct CDR3 sequences listed, roughly 27% are singletons. The record originates from a study of CD8 T cells in ankylosing spondylitis. Findings and limits, study-wide: Earlier literature documents some of the motif variants in reactive arthritis synovial fluid and blood. The authors found the disease-linked clones to be CD8+ and relatively rare in peripheral blood. Within ankylosing spondylitis blood, a TCR beta motif made up of roughly eight highly homologous variants appeared to be characteristic. Reported data indicate significant enrichment of disease-linked clones within matched ankylosing spondylitis synovial fluid.

The sample comprised blood, either unsorted or a sorted T cell fraction (not recorded which). The receptor was derived from a male donor with ankylosing spondylitis.

The CDR3 region has the DNA TGTGCCACCAGCAGAGATCAAACGTACGCTCAGCCCCAGCATTTT. This gives the protein CATSRDQTYAQPQHF. V usage is TRBV15 and J usage is TRBJ1-5; D not certain. The CDR3 has 15 amino acids. The germline gives CDR1 LNHNV, CDR2 YYDKDF (reference sequence). V was pared by 0 bases and J by 6 bases, with 12 bases between.